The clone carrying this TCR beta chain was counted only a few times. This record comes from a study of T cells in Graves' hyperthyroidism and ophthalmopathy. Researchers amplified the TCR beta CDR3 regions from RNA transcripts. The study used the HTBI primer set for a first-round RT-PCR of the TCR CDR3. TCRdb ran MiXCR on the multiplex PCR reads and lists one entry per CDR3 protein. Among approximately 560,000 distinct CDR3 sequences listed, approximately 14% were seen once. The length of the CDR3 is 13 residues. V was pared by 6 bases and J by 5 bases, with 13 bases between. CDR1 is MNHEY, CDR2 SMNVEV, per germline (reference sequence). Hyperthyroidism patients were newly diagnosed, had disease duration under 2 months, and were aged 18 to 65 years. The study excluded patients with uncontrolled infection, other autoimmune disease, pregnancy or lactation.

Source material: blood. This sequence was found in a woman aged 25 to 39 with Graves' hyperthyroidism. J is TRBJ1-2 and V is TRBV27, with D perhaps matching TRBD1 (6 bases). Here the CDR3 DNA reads TGTGCCAGCAGACTCGAGGGGGGTTATGGCTACACCTTC. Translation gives CASRLEGGYGYTF.